This record looks at one T cell receptor (beta chain) sequence and its context. The source of the sample is a study of blood T cell repertoires in COVID-19. Study information: Material from acute and convalescent COVID-19 was sourced from the United States, Italy and Spain. In each case, the material was cDNA or gDNA derived from T cells, B-cell-depleted T cells, or PBMCs.

Those enrolled in Seattle joined during active infection and were followed longitudinally afterward. Clones were read by immunoSEQ multiplex PCR, and TCRdb kept only the in-frame ones, dropping some. The sample has under 250,000 clones, around 89% seen once. This clonotype originated in a woman between 25 and 40 years old with COVID-19, enrolled during active disease. Sequenced sample: peripheral blood.

The CDR3 loop is CASSLWDRGTGANVLTF. As DNA, the CDR3 is TGTGCCAGCAGCTTATGGGACAGGGGGACTGGGGCCAACGTCCTGACTTTC. The chain recombines TRBV11-2 with TRBJ2-6; 11 bases are shared with TRBD1. From germline, CDR1 is SGHAT and CDR2 FQNNGV. The CDR3 sequence is 17 residues long. V was pared by 2 bases and J by 2 bases, with 2 bases of the junction left unmatched.